The TCR beta chain under discussion was sequenced for a study of cytomegalovirus exposure and HLA in healthy donors. General observations from the study: The classifier reportedly diagnosed cytomegalovirus status with high sensitivity and specificity.

Concerning this clone itself: Its antigen is still unknown.

CDR1 and CDR2 (germline): MNHEY, SMNVEV (reference sequence). The germline V and J ends were trimmed by 5 bases and 1 base, with 6 bases remaining between them. This CDR3 comprises 13 residues. PCR employed 60 Vbeta and 13 Jbeta primers. Produced via immunoSEQ multiplex PCR; TCRdb's table is partial and in-frame only. The table lists roughly 120,000 clones, around 70% of them singletons. The TCR originated in a woman between 40 and 55 years old in good health and CMV-seropositive. The sample comprised PBMCs. The rearrangement joins TRBV27 to TRBJ1-3, with D possibly TRBD1 on 6 matching bases. The CDR3 bases are TGTGCCAGCAGTACAGGGTCTGGAAACACCATATATTTT. It is translated as CASSTGSGNTIYF.